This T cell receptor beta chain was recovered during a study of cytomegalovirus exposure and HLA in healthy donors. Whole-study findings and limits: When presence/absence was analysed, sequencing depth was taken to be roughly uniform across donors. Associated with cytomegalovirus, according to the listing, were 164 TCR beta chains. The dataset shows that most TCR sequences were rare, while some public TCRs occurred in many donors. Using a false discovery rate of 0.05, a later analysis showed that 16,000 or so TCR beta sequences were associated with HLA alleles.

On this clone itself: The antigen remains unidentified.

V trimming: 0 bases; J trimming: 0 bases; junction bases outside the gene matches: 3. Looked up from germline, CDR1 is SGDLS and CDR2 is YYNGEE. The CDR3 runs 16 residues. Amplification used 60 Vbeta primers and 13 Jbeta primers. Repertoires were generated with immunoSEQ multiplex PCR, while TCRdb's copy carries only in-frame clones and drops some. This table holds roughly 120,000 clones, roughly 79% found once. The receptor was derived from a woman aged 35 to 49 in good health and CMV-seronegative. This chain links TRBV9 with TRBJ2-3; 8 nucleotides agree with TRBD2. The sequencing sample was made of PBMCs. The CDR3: CASSVGASGSTDTQYF. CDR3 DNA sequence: TGTGCCAGCAGCGTAGGTGCTAGCGGGAGCACAGATACGCAGTATTTT.